The clone carrying this TCR beta chain was counted many times. Other autoimmune diseases, uncontrolled infections, pregnancy and lactation each led to patient exclusion. Orbital computed tomography and thyroid ultrasound, along with TRAb, serum thyroxine and clinical symptoms, underpinned diagnosis. TCR beta CDR3 amplification used RNA transcripts. RT-PCR in the first round used HTBI primers; a second-round multiplex PCR followed. TCRdb passed the multiplex PCR reads through MiXCR, listing each CDR3 protein once. The table lists 660,000 or so distinct CDR3 sequences, about 38% of them singletons, with over 2.5% in the top ten. The data derive from a study of Graves' ophthalmopathy and Graves' hyperthyroidism. With 4 bases removed from V and 2 bases from J, the gap between germline ends came to 5 bases. Germline V gives CDR1 GTSNPN, CDR2 SVGIG (reference sequence). The CDR3 covers 11 residues.

The receptor was isolated from an adult man with Graves' ophthalmopathy. Sequencing was done on a sample of peripheral blood. The chain recombines TRBV30 with TRBJ1-2; D is uncertain. CDR3 loop: CAWTHNYGYTF. CDR3 nucleotide sequence: TGTGCCTGGACCCACAACTATGGCTACACCTTC.